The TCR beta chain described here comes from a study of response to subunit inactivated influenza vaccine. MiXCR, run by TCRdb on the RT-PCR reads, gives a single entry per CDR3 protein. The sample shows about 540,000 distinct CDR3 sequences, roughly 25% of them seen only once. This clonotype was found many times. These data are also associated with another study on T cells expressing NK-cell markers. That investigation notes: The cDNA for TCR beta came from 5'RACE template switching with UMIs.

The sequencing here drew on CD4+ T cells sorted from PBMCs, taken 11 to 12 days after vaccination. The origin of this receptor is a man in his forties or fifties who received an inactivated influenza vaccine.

The CDR3 region is CASRDRVSYEQYF. In DNA form, the CDR3 reads TGTGCCAGCAGGGACAGGGTCTCCTACGAGCAGTACTTC. The V and J genes are TRBV12-3 or TRBV12-4 and TRBJ2-7; 8 bases agree with TRBD1. The CDR3 loop spans 13 amino acids. Trimming cost V 6 bases and J 0 bases; bases outside gene matches: 1.